This T cell receptor (beta chain) originates from a study of blood T cell repertoires in COVID-19. At the level of the study: The United States, Italy and Spain supplied acute and convalescent COVID-19 samples. Sample material is recorded as cDNA or gDNA derived from T cells, B-cell-depleted T cells, or PBMCs.

Under the authors' procedure: Amplification with reference gene primers provided the estimates of nucleated cell counts. Libraries were prepared by immunoSEQ multiplex PCR; TCRdb keeps only in-frame clonotypes and omits some of them. V, J and clone size are taken as reported in that table, and D and trimming were inferred from the DNA itself. The data contain roughly 270,000 clones, 88% of them seen just once; the ten biggest clones take up just under 9.5%. This CDR3 is built from 11 residues. Germline lookup yields CDR1 SNHLY and CDR2 FYNNEI. Between the trimmed V and J ends, which lost 7 bases and 5 bases, there was a span of 8 bases.

V is TRBV2 and J is TRBJ2-5, with D unclear. The sample was peripheral blood. This receptor was obtained from a man between 18 and 29 years old with active or convalescent COVID-19. CDR3 DNA sequence: TGTGCCAGCATCCTTGAGGAGACCCAGTACTTC. It yields the protein CASILEETQYF.